This T cell receptor (beta chain) is drawn from a study of tumor-infiltrating lymphocytes in primary liver carcinoma. Study-wide context: Participating patients were men and women between 30 and 69 years old.

From germline, CDR1 is MNHEY and CDR2 SVGAGI. This CDR3 region has 14 residues. A word on this clonotype: The junction differs from germline at one of its ends, possibly a read error.

From approximately 0.5 ug of total RNA, TCR beta-specific cDNA was reverse-transcribed using a constant-region primer. Three-round nested multiplex PCR performed with slightly modified ARM-PCR produced the TCR beta libraries. Researchers ran the first two PCR rounds for around 10 cycles each with TRBV1-TRBV30 forward primers and a C-beta reverse primer. MiXCR was run by TCRdb on the multiplex PCR reads, yielding one entry per CDR3 protein. This sample yields about 320,000 distinct CDR3 sequences, of which about 62% are seen a single time; roughly 9% belongs to the top ten. Both blood RNA, taken from unsorted whole blood, and germline DNA were extracted.

The sample consisted of peripheral blood. This clonotype was obtained from a man aged 35-49 years with primary liver carcinoma and hepatitis B virus infection. The chain has TRBV6-5 and TRBJ1-2; 8 bases are a match to TRBD1. The CDR3 sequence: CASSWDRSNYGCTF. DNA for the CDR3: TGTGCCAGCAGTTGGGACAGGTCTAACTATGGCTGCACATTC.